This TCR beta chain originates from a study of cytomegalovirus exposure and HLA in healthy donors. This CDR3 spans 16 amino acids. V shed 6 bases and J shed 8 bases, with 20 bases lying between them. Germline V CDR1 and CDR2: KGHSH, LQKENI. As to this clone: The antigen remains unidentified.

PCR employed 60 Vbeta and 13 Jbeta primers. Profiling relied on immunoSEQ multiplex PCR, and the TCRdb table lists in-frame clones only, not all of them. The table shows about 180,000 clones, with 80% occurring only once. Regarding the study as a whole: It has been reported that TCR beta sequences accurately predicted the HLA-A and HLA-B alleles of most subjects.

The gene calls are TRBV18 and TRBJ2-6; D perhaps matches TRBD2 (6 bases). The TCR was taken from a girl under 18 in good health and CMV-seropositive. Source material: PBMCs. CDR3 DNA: TGTGCCAGCTCTCGGGAAAGCGGGTTTGGTACCAACGTCCTGACTTTC. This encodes CASSRESGFGTNVLTF.